The 21 T cell receptor beta chains below come from one sample, sequenced in a study of T-cell reconstitution after alpha-beta-depleted transplantation in children. Unique molecular identifiers were used in preparing the TCRbeta library. Each CDR3 protein is one row after TCRdb ran MiXCR on the PCR reads. The repertoire consists of a few hundred thousand distinct CDR3 sequences, with around two fifths occurring once and the leading ten covering approximately 25%. This specimen consisted of PBMCs, obtained before TCRalphabeta/CD19-depleted stem cell transplant. These receptors came from a girl aged 2-10 years with aplastic anemia, due to receive a stem cell transplant.

This clonotype occurred a few times. V is TRBV20-1 and J is TRBJ2-7; weak D call: TRBD2 (5 bases). The CDR3 is made up of 14 amino acids. The V gene lost 0 bases and the J gene lost 0 bases, with 9 bases spanning the gap. Germline V gene data show CDR1 as DFQATT and CDR2 as SNEGSKA (reference sequence). The DNA of the CDR3 is TGCAGTGCTAGAGAGCAGCGGACCTCCTACGAGCAGTACTTC. Protein product: CSAREQRTSYEQYF.

This clonotype came up many times. The chain links TRBV3-1 to TRBJ1-2; D is unclear. The CDR3 consists of 11 residues. CDR1 and CDR2 from the germline V gene are LGHDT and YNNKEL (reference sequence). Trimming pared 0 bases from V and 9 bases from J, leaving 5 bases between. This CDR3 is CASSQDLSYTF. The CDR3 DNA sequence: TGTGCCAGCAGCCAAGATTTGAGCTACACCTTC.

In this sample, this clonotype turned up many times. The V call is TRBV9, the J call TRBJ2-2; TRBD2 agrees at 11 bases. Germline V gene lookup returns CDR1 SGDLS and CDR2 YYNGEE. CDR3 length: 18 amino acids. V trimming: 0 bases; J trimming: 1 base; junction bases outside the gene matches: 5. This CDR3 reads CASSVGIAGGGNTGELFF. Here the CDR3 DNA reads TGTGCCAGCAGCGTAGGAATAGCGGGAGGGGGGAACACCGGGGAGCTGTTTTTT. Looking up the rest from reference TRBV9 and TRBJ2-2 gives the full variable domain: DSGVTQTPKHLITATGQRVTLRCSPRSGDLSVYWYQQSLDQGLQFLIQYYNGEERAKGNILERFSAQQFPDLHSELNLSSLELGDSALYFCASSVGIAGGGNTGELFFGEGSRLTVL.

V is TRBV5-1 and J is TRBJ2-5, with D hard to call. V was trimmed by 0 bases and J by 5 bases, leaving 11 bases between them. The CDR3 sequence is 14 residues long. CDR1 is SGHRS and CDR2 is YFSETQ in the germline V gene. The CDR3 sequence: CASSLVDPRETQYF. The CDR3 region has the DNA TGCGCCAGCAGCTTGGTGGACCCAAGGGAGACCCAGTACTTC.

This clonotype was detected a few times. V gene TRBV15 combines with J gene TRBJ2-3; D call uncertain. Looked up from germline, CDR1 is LNHNV and CDR2 is YYDKDF (reference sequence). V was pared by 1 base and J by 0 bases, with 14 bases between. This CDR3 has 17 amino acids. CDR3 DNA sequence: TGTGCCACCAGCAGAGCCCAGGTACTACGTAGCACAGATACGCAGTATTTT. Translating it yields CATSRAQVLRSTDTQYF.

This clonotype was picked up a small number of times. The chain couples TRBV12-3 or TRBV12-4 to TRBJ1-1; 7 bases are a match to TRBD1. CDR3 length: 13 amino acids. V lost 7 bases, J lost 4 bases, and 6 bases stayed unmatched. In nucleotides, the CDR3 is TGTGCCAGCACCTCGGGACAGATCACTGAAGCTTTCTTT. It specifies CASTSGQITEAFF.

This clonotype has only a few counts. The chain employs TRBV20-1 and TRBJ2-5, with TRBD2 matching 10 bases. CDR1 and CDR2 from the germline V gene are DFQATT and SNEGSKA (reference sequence). This CDR3 contains 15 residues. J was trimmed by 9 bases and V by 1 base; bases with no gene match: 11. The CDR3 DNA reads as TGCAGTGCTAGAGCCTGGACTAGCGGCCTTCGGGCCCAGTACTTC. As protein: CSARAWTSGLRAQYF.

This clonotype was recorded many times. This sequence joins TRBV15 and TRBJ2-2; D gene uncertain. Germline loops: CDR1 LNHNV, CDR2 YYDKDF (reference sequence). The CDR3 consists of 14 residues. Between the trimmed V and J ends, which lost 2 bases and 8 bases, there was a span of 12 bases. CDR3 sequence (DNA): TGTGCCACCAGCAGACATATGTCCCCGGGGGAGCTGTTTTTT. Translating gives CATSRHMSPGELFF.

Of note for this clonotype: Relative to the germline gene, one junction end is altered; a read error may explain this. The rearrangement uses TRBV3-1 and TRBJ2-5; 7 nucleotides align to TRBD2. This CDR3 has 17 residues. Germline loops: CDR1 LGHDT, CDR2 YNNKEL (reference sequence). DNA for the CDR3: TGTGCCACCAGCCAAGATATTCGGTCTAGCGGCCAAGAGACCCAGTACTTC. Translation gives CATSQDIRSSGQETQYF.

This clonotype was recorded many times. The chain has TRBV7-2 and TRBJ2-4, with a possible D match to TRBD1 (5 bases). Germline-derived CDR1 and CDR2 are SGHTA and FQGNSA. This CDR3 is 14 amino acids long. V lost 6 bases to trimming and J lost 1 base, with 10 bases between them. The CDR3 loop is CASRATEAKNIQYF. Written as DNA, the CDR3 is TGTGCCAGCAGGGCGACAGAGGCCAAAAACATTCAGTACTTC.

The rearrangement joins TRBV30 to TRBJ2-5; 8 nucleotides align to TRBD1. With V trimmed by 4 bases and J by 4 bases, 5 bases remained unmatched. The germline V gene has CDR1 GTSNPN and CDR2 SVGIG (reference sequence). CDR3 length: 13 amino acids. The CDR3 DNA reads TGTGCCTGGACAGGGGGCTTTGGAGAGACCCAGTACTTC. This encodes CAWTGGFGETQYF.

The chain carries TRBV4-2 and TRBJ2-1; a possible D gene is TRBD2 (5 bases). Trimming shortened V by 1 base and J by 9 bases, and 10 bases separated the two germline ends. The CDR3 extends over 13 amino acids. The germline V gene encodes CDR1 LGHNA and CDR2 YNFKEQ. CDR3 amino acids: CASSQAPGTEQFF. CDR3 in DNA: TGTGCCAGCAGCCAAGCTCCGGGAACTGAGCAGTTCTTC.

This clonotype was picked up a small number of times. The chain joins TRBV7-7 to TRBJ2-5; TRBD1 agrees at 8 bases. The CDR3 is 16 residues long. V was pared by 5 bases and J by 5 bases, with 13 bases of the junction left unmatched. CDR1 SSHAT and CDR2 FNYEAQ come from the germline V gene (reference sequence). Written as DNA, the CDR3 is TGTGCCAGCAGCCCGAGTGGGCAGGGGGCGGGGGAGACCCAGTACTTC. Amino acid sequence: CASSPSGQGAGETQYF.

The V and J genes are TRBV6-4 and TRBJ2-1; 8 bases match TRBD2. Germline V gene data show CDR1 as MRHNA and CDR2 as SNTAGT. The J segment lost 6 bases and the V segment lost 3 bases, leaving 1 base of the junction unmatched. The CDR3 contains 13 residues. The CDR3 is CASSEGTSNEQFF. CDR3 sequence (DNA): TGTGCCAGCAGTGAGGGGACTAGCAATGAGCAGTTCTTC.

This clonotype was seen repeatedly, ten times or more. CDR3 in DNA: TGCAGTGCTAGAGGCGATCAGATAGCGGGAGGTCCCAATGAGCAGTTCTTC. It yields the protein CSARGDQIAGGPNEQFF. V gene TRBV20-1 combines with J gene TRBJ2-1, with 10 bases that match TRBD2. This CDR3 contains 17 residues. Germline CDR1 is DFQATT and CDR2 is SNEGSKA (reference sequence). Unmatched junction bases numbered 12, after V lost 1 base and J lost 6 bases.

V usage is TRBV20-1 and J usage is TRBJ2-7, with 8 bases that match TRBD2. This CDR3 is 15 amino acids long. The germline V gene encodes CDR1 DFQATT and CDR2 SNEGSKA (reference sequence). V lost 4 bases to trimming and J lost 0 bases; unmatched junction nucleotides: 8. CDR3 residues: CSAKVAGGTSYEQYF. The CDR3 region has the DNA TGCAGTGCTAAAGTGGCGGGGGGCACCTCCTACGAGCAGTACTTC.

This clonotype was seen repeatedly, ten times or more. The chain is built from TRBV18 and TRBJ2-2; 7 bases line up with TRBD2. Germline V gene lookup returns CDR1 KGHSH and CDR2 LQKENI. CDR3 length: 15 residues. Unmatched junction bases numbered 5, after V lost 3 bases and J lost 4 bases. The CDR3 DNA is TGTGCCAGCTCACCCGGCGGGAGAAGCACCGGGGAGCTGTTTTTT. It specifies CASSPGGRSTGELFF.

This clonotype was seen only a few times. The chain is built from TRBV3-1 and TRBJ2-5; D is unresolved. CDR1 and CDR2 (germline): LGHDT, YNNKEL (reference sequence). The germline V and J ends were trimmed by 4 bases and 5 bases, with 17 bases remaining between them. The CDR3 contains 15 residues. The CDR3 region has the DNA TGTGCCAGCAGCCTCAAGGGAAGGTACGGGGAGACCCAGTACTTC. Amino acid sequence: CASSLKGRYGETQYF.

This clonotype has just a few counts. This chain connects TRBV7-6 to TRBJ2-7, with D maybe TRBD1 (6 bases). Germline CDR1 SGHVS, CDR2 FNYEAQ. V lost 0 bases and J lost 4, with 13 bases in between. The CDR3 is 15 amino acids. This CDR3 is CASSLAEQGTYEQYF. The CDR3 DNA sequence: TGTGCCAGCAGCTTAGCCGAACAGGGAACTTACGAGCAGTACTTC. Supplemented by reference TRBV7-6 and TRBJ2-7, the full variable domain reads GAGVSQSPRYKVTKRGQDVALRCDPISGHVSLYWYRQALGQGPEFLTYFNYEAQQDKSGLPNDRFSAERPEGSISTLTIQRTEQRDSAMYRCASSLAEQGTYEQYFGPGTRLTVT.

CDR3 in amino acids: CSAEGAESYEQYF. As DNA, the CDR3 is TGCAGTGCCGAGGGAGCGGAATCCTACGAGCAGTACTTC. J is TRBJ2-7 and V is TRBV20-1; D perhaps matches TRBD2 (5 bases). V was shortened by 6 bases and J by 1 base, with 13 bases between the two germline ends. The CDR3 spans 13 residues. CDR1 and CDR2 from the germline V gene are DFQATT and SNEGSKA (reference sequence).

In nucleotides, the CDR3 is TGCAGTGCCAGACAGGGGCGAGTTGCAGATACGCAGTATTTT. It codes for CSARQGRVADTQYF. This chain uses TRBV20-1 with TRBJ2-3; 8 bases fit TRBD1. With V trimmed by 6 bases and J by 4 bases, 9 bases remained unmatched. This CDR3 spans 14 amino acids. Germline V gene sequence: CDR1 DFQATT, CDR2 SNEGSKA (reference sequence).